This T cell receptor beta chain is drawn from a study of response to subunit inactivated influenza vaccine. V lost 3 bases to trimming and J lost 5 bases; unmatched junction nucleotides: 12. Per germline, CDR1 LGHNA and CDR2 YSLEER. The CDR3 has 17 amino acids. TCRdb ran MiXCR on the RT-PCR reads and lists one entry per CDR3 protein. In the table there are 800,000 to 1,000,000 distinct CDR3 sequences, over 20% of which are singletons. This receptor was obtained from a man aged 50 to 60 who received an inactivated influenza vaccine. Specimen: PBMCs from blood, collected 5 to 6 days after vaccination. The chain couples TRBV4-3 to TRBJ2-1; 8 bases agree with TRBD2. CDR3 bases: TGCGCCAGCAGCCACTTCTCCCCGGGACTAGTCGACAATGAGCAGTTCTTC. It translates to CASSHFSPGLVDNEQFF.